One and the same sample provided the 25 T cell receptor beta chains below, sequenced in a study of T cell responses to AZD1222 COVID-19 vaccine. TCRdb's copy holds only in-frame clones and misses some; the assay was immunoSEQ multiplex PCR. There are some 140,000 clones in the sample; about 90% occur only once, and about 5.9% lies in the top ten. The sequencing here drew on peripheral blood, taken on day 0 of AZD1222 vaccination. The receptor source for this set is an adult in good health.

This chain uses TRBV11-2 with TRBJ2-5; D remains unclear. Germline-derived CDR1 and CDR2 are SGHAT and FQNNGV. V was cut by 5 bases and J by 1 base, with 2 bases left in between. This CDR3 has 11 amino acids. Here the CDR3 DNA reads TGTGCCAGCAGCGCCCAAGAGACCCAGTACTTC. This gives the protein CASSAQETQYF.

This clone appeared a single time. This chain connects TRBV21-1 to TRBJ2-3; whether TRBD2, the table's D call, matches the DNA was not checked. TRBV21-1 is a listed pseudogene. This CDR3 comprises 18 residues. CDR3 coding DNA: TGTGCCAGCAGCAAAGAGGGGGGGGCGCAAGGATTAACAGATACGCAGTATTTT. Translating it yields CASSKEGGAQGLTDTQYF.

V usage is TRBV4-2 and J usage is TRBJ2-2; 11 bases are a match to TRBD2. Trimming cost V 2 bases and J 5 bases; bases outside gene matches: 7. The germline V gene encodes CDR1 LGHNA and CDR2 YNFKEQ. The CDR3 spans 17 residues. CDR3 in DNA: TGTGCCAGCAGCCAAACGACTAGCGGGACACCAACCGGGGAGCTGTTTTTT. It is translated as CASSQTTSGTPTGELFF.

This rearrangement joins TRBV5-6 to TRBJ2-3, with 14 bases identical to TRBD2. The CDR3 is 16 residues long. Germline assignment: CDR1 SGHDT and CDR2 YYEEEE. V lost 4 bases and J lost 4; bases outside the gene matches: 5. CDR3 nucleotide sequence: TGTGCCAGCAGCCGGACTAGCGGGAGGAACTCAGATACGCAGTATTTT. This sequence encodes CASSRTSGRNSDTQYF.

This clone was seen a handful of times. The chain carries TRBV19 and TRBJ1-2; 7 positions agree with TRBD1. The V gene's germline CDR1 is LNHDA and CDR2 SQIVND (reference sequence). The V segment lost 5 bases and the J segment 3 bases; nucleotides outside the gene matches: 6. The CDR3 is 14 amino acids. CDR3 sequence (DNA): TGTGCCAGTAGTGGCAGGGGGGGATACTATGGCTACACCTTC. Its translation: CASSGRGGYYGYTF.

The CDR3 region has the DNA TGCGCCAGCAGGCAGGTGTTGGGGGACTATGGCTACACCTTC. This gives the protein CASRQVLGDYGYTF. This chain uses TRBV4-3 with TRBJ1-2; perhaps TRBD1 as D (5 bases). The V end lost 6 bases, the J end lost 3 bases, and 14 bases lay between the germline ends. The CDR3 length is 14 residues. The germline V gene encodes CDR1 LGHNA and CDR2 YSLEER.

The chain uses TRBV7-2 and TRBJ2-5; 16 positions match TRBD2. The CDR3 runs to 18 residues. The germline V gene has CDR1 SGHTA and CDR2 FQGNSA. The trim removed 6 bases at V and 5 bases at J, leaving 12 bases unmatched. The CDR3 protein is CASRPYGTSGRAGETQYF. CDR3 coding DNA: TGTGCCAGCAGACCGTACGGGACTAGCGGGAGGGCCGGTGAGACCCAGTACTTC.

The chain carries TRBV19 and TRBJ2-2, with TRBD1 identical over 10 bases. The J segment lost 3 bases and the V segment lost 5 bases, leaving 12 bases of the junction unmatched. CDR1 LNHDA and CDR2 SQIVND come from the germline V gene (reference sequence). CDR3 length: 18 amino acids. Here the CDR3 reads CASSPLYGGQGHTGELFF. The CDR3 nucleotides are TGTGCCAGTAGTCCCCTTTACGGGGGACAGGGGCACACCGGGGAGCTGTTTTTT.

The chain joins TRBV2 to TRBJ1-6; D is unresolved. V was shortened by 5 bases and J by 11 bases, with 7 bases between the two germline ends. This CDR3 is built from 11 residues. Germline CDR1 SNHLY, CDR2 FYNNEI. The CDR3 spells CASSSDTPLHF. The CDR3 bases are TGTGCCAGCAGTTCCGACACACCCCTCCACTTT.

The chain employs TRBV28 and TRBJ2-2; possibly TRBD1 for D (6 bases). The CDR3 contains 14 residues. From germline, CDR1 is MDHEN and CDR2 SYDVKM. The germline V and J ends were trimmed by 7 bases and 8 bases, with 17 bases remaining between them. DNA of the CDR3: TGTGCCAGCACCGGGGACATCCTGGTAGGGGAGCTGTTTTTT. It codes for CASTGDILVGELFF.

The chain is built from TRBV28 and TRBJ1-2; D possibly corresponds to TRBD1 (6 bases). CDR3 length: 13 residues. The germline V gene has CDR1 MDHEN and CDR2 SYDVKM. V was cut by 1 base and J by 4 bases, with 7 bases left in between. The CDR3, as DNA: TGTGCCAGCAGTTTATCAGGGGTCTATGGCTACACCTTC. Translating gives CASSLSGVYGYTF.

This sequence joins TRBV9 and TRBJ2-5; 9 nucleotides align to TRBD1. The CDR3 length is 14 residues. From germline, CDR1 is SGDLS and CDR2 YYNGEE. V gave up 4 bases and J gave up 3 bases; unmatched junction bases: 4. As DNA, the CDR3 is TGTGCCAGCAGCCAGGGACAGGGAAAAGAGACCCAGTACTTC. Encoded protein: CASSQGQGKETQYF.

The chain couples TRBV5-1 to TRBJ2-7, with TRBD2 matching over 12 bases. V gave up 0 bases and J gave up 2 bases; unmatched junction bases: 12. Germline CDR1 reads SGHRS; CDR2 reads YFSETQ. The CDR3 contains 19 residues. DNA of the CDR3: TGCGCCAGCAGCTTGGCCGCTAGCGGGAGGGGAATGCGGACCTACGAGCAGTACTTC. Amino acids: CASSLAASGRGMRTYEQYF.

The V and J genes are TRBV19 and TRBJ2-5; 14 nucleotides match TRBD2. The CDR3 totals 17 residues. V shed 3 bases and J 3 bases; nucleotides not matched to a gene: 6. Germline CDR1 is LNHDA and CDR2 is SQIVND (reference sequence). The DNA of the CDR3 is TGTGCCAGTAGTATTGGACTAGCGGGAGGAAAGGAAGAGACCCAGTACTTC. This codes for CASSIGLAGGKEETQYF.

A single count supports this clone. This chain connects TRBV30 to TRBJ1-2; D perhaps matches TRBD1 (5 bases). There are 12 residues in the CDR3. Germline loops: CDR1 GTSNPN, CDR2 SVGIG (reference sequence). Deletions cut 4 bases from V and 5 bases from J, with 11 bases between. For the CDR3, the DNA is TGTGCCTGGACAGGGAAAGGTTATGGCTACACCTTC. Its translation is CAWTGKGYGYTF.

V and J are TRBV13 and TRBJ1-2; 11 bases fit TRBD1. This CDR3 comprises 18 residues. The V segment lost 0 bases and the J segment 4 bases; nucleotides outside the gene matches: 10. Germline V gene data show CDR1 as PRHDT and CDR2 as FYEKMQ (reference sequence). The chain's CDR3 is CASSLGPGGTGGFYGYTF. CDR3 bases: TGTGCCAGCAGCTTAGGGCCTGGGGGGACAGGGGGTTTCTATGGCTACACCTTC.

To note about this clone: Other DNA sequences of this sample code for an identical CDR3. The rearrangement joins TRBV28 to TRBJ2-3; D is undetermined. CDR3 length equals 11 residues. The germline V gene encodes CDR1 MDHEN and CDR2 SYDVKM. With 3 bases removed from V and 4 bases from J, the gap between germline ends came to 2 bases. CDR3 DNA sequence: TGTGCCAGCAGTTTCTCAGATACGCAGTATTTT. Translated, it gives CASSFSDTQYF. Full variable domain (remainder filled in from reference TRBV28 and TRBJ2-3): DVKVTQSSRYLVKRTGEKVFLECVQDMDHENMFWYRQDPGLGLRLIYFSYDVKMKEKGDIPEGYSVSREKKERFSLILESASTNQTSMYLCASSFSDTQYFGPGTRLTVL.

Only one count was recorded for this clone. V is TRBV19 and J is TRBJ1-2; D is ambiguous. CDR1 and CDR2 from the germline V gene are LNHDA and SQIVND (reference sequence). Trimming pared 5 bases from V and 6 bases from J, leaving 13 bases between. The CDR3 has 13 residues. CDR3 sequence reads: CASSPGGVNGYTF. The CDR3 nucleotides read TGTGCCAGTAGTCCAGGCGGGGTTAATGGCTACACCTTC.

The chain uses TRBV15 and TRBJ2-7; no clear D gene. The CDR3 runs 13 residues. V lost 5 bases and J 6 bases, leaving 14 bases between the germline ends. Germline V gene sequence: CDR1 LNHNV, CDR2 YYDKDF (reference sequence). The CDR3 region has the DNA TGTGCCACCAGCCTTGGTATAGAAGGCGAGCAGTACTTC. It is translated as CATSLGIEGEQYF.

The chain has TRBV16 and TRBJ1-2; D uncertain. Trimming removed 0 bases at V and 2 bases at J, with 10 bases between. CDR1 is KGHSY and CDR2 is FQNENV in the germline V gene. This CDR3 spans 15 amino acids. CDR3 sequence reads: CASSQSTSGNYGYTF. In DNA, the CDR3 is TGTGCCAGCAGCCAATCGACATCGGGGAACTATGGCTACACCTTC.

J is TRBJ2-1 and V is TRBV5-4, with 9 bases matching TRBD2. The CDR3 is made up of 15 amino acids. Germline V lookup: CDR1 SGHNT, CDR2 YYREEE (reference sequence). V lost 1 base, J lost 4 bases, and 3 bases stayed unmatched. CDR3 bases: TGTGCCAGCAGCTTGAAGCGGGAGGTATACAATGAGCAGTTCTTC. Amino acid sequence: CASSLKREVYNEQFF.

V gene TRBV20-1 combines with J gene TRBJ2-5; no clear D gene. Germline V CDR1 and CDR2: DFQATT, SNEGSKA (reference sequence). This CDR3 has 15 residues. V was pared by 3 bases and J by 1 base, with 15 bases between. The CDR3 loop is CSASWQERLQETQYF. DNA for the CDR3: TGCAGTGCTAGTTGGCAGGAGAGACTCCAAGAGACCCAGTACTTC.

The chain recombines TRBV5-6 with TRBJ1-1; no clear D gene. The CDR3 has 12 amino acids. The germline CDR1 and CDR2 sequences are SGHDT and YYEEEE. The V end was cut by 0 bases, the J end by 5 bases, with 5 bases between. CDR3 region: CASSLVWTEAFF. The DNA for the CDR3 is TGTGCCAGCAGCTTGGTTTGGACTGAAGCTTTCTTT.

This rearrangement joins TRBV7-2 to TRBJ2-5; D may be TRBD1 (7 bases). The V gene lost 5 bases and the J gene lost 2 bases, with 21 bases spanning the gap. CDR1 is SGHTA and CDR2 is FQGNSA in the germline V gene. The length of the CDR3 is 17 residues. DNA of the CDR3: TGTGCCAGCAGCCCAAGTTCCAGGGGGGCGATTCAAGAGACCCAGTACTTC. Its protein is CASSPSSRGAIQETQYF.

The CDR3 here is CASSSAWTLGGEQYF. In DNA, the CDR3 is TGTGCCAGCAGTTCAGCCTGGACCTTAGGCGGCGAGCAGTACTTC. The V gene is TRBV27, the J gene TRBJ2-7; D is ambiguous. The germline V gene has CDR1 MNHEY and CDR2 SMNVEV (reference sequence). The V and J ends lost 4 bases and 6 bases respectively, with 19 bases between them. This CDR3 is built from 15 residues.